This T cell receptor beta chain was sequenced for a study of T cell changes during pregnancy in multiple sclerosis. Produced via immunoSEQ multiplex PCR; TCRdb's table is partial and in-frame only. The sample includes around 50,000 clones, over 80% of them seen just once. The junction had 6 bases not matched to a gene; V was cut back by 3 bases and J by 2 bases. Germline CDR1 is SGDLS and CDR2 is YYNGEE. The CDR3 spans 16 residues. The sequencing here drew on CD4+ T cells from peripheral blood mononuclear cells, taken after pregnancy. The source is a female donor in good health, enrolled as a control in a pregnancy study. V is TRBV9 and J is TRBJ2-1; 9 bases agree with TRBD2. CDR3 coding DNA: TGTGCCAGCAGCGCCAAGACTAGCGGTACCTACAATGAGCAGTTCTTC. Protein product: CASSAKTSGTYNEQFF.